Below, 23 T cell receptor beta chains from the same sample are listed, as sequenced in a study of T cell responses to AZD1222 COVID-19 vaccine. Sequencing used immunoSEQ multiplex PCR; TCRdb keeps in-frame clones, though not all of them. The sample has around 260,000 clones, 90% to 95% seen once; the top ten hold 0.55%. The starting material was peripheral blood, obtained on day 0 of AZD1222 vaccination. Receptors were obtained from an adult in good health.

V is TRBV6-5 and J is TRBJ2-7, with D unclear. CDR1 MNHEY and CDR2 SVGAGI come from the germline V gene. Trimming pared 8 bases from V and 1 base from J, leaving 15 bases between. This CDR3 is 14 amino acids long. The CDR3 loop reads CASARPHKSYEQYF. DNA for the CDR3: TGTGCCAGCGCTAGACCACATAAATCCTACGAGCAGTACTTC.

The gene calls are TRBV30 and TRBJ2-7; 9 bases agree with TRBD1. Germline trimming cut 5 bases from V and 4 bases from J; bases unmatched to any gene: 9. CDR3 size: 14 residues. Germline-derived CDR1 and CDR2 are GTSNPN and SVGIG (reference sequence). The CDR3 DNA sequence: TGTGCCTGGGCGGTAGGGGGACAGGGTTACGAGCAGTACTTC. This encodes CAWAVGGQGYEQYF.

J is TRBJ2-1 and V is TRBV28; 8 bases fit TRBD2. The CDR3 is 17 residues long. V lost 9 bases to trimming and J lost 0 bases; unmatched junction nucleotides: 13. Germline loops: CDR1 MDHEN, CDR2 SYDVKM. The CDR3 loop reads CASPPTSGRTSYNEQFF. For the CDR3, the DNA is TGTGCCAGTCCCCCCACTAGCGGCCGAACCTCCTACAATGAGCAGTTCTTC.

In regard to this clone: Other DNA sequences in the sample encode the same CDR3. The gene calls are TRBV7-9 and TRBJ1-1; D remains unclear. This CDR3 is 14 amino acids long. Germline CDR1 SEHNR, CDR2 FQNEAQ (reference sequence). The V end was cut by 6 bases, the J end by 5 bases, with 16 bases between. Written as DNA, the CDR3 is TGTGCCAGCAGTTTAATGGCCCTCGGGACTGAAGCTTTCTTT. Protein product: CASSLMALGTEAFF.

The J gene is TRBJ2-7, the V gene TRBV28; D remains ambiguous. With 3 bases removed from V and 2 bases from J, the gap between germline ends came to 8 bases. The CDR3 runs 13 residues. Germline lookup yields CDR1 MDHEN and CDR2 SYDVKM. CDR3 in amino acids: CASSLSTTYEQYF. The CDR3, as DNA: TGTGCCAGCAGTTTGTCGACAACCTACGAGCAGTACTTC.

The J gene is TRBJ1-1, the V gene TRBV19, with unresolved D. V was trimmed by 3 bases and J by 6 bases, leaving 8 bases between them. There are 12 residues in the CDR3. Looked up from germline, CDR1 is LNHDA and CDR2 is SQIVND (reference sequence). CDR3 sequence: CASSISAAEAFF. In nucleotides, the CDR3 is TGTGCCAGTAGTATTTCTGCTGCTGAAGCTTTCTTT.

The chain employs TRBV12-3 or TRBV12-4 and TRBJ2-3; D ambiguous. The V and J ends lost 7 bases and 5 bases respectively, with 4 bases between them. The CDR3 extends over 10 amino acids. DNA for the CDR3: TGTGCCAGCACGCGAGATACGCAGTATTTT. This gives the protein CASTRDTQYF.

The V and J genes are TRBV7-9 and TRBJ1-4; D gene ambiguous. From germline, CDR1 is SEHNR and CDR2 FQNEAQ (reference sequence). The V and J ends lost 2 bases and 8 bases respectively, with 15 bases between them. The CDR3 runs to 15 residues. CDR3 loop: CASSLRSGIGEKLFF. As DNA, the CDR3 is TGTGCCAGCAGCTTACGATCGGGGATAGGGGAAAAACTGTTTTTT.

The table lists this clone with a count of one. The chain has TRBV10-3 and TRBJ1-1; TRBD1 aligns across 7 bases. This CDR3 is 14 amino acids long. From germline, CDR1 is ENHRY and CDR2 SYGVKD. After removal of 6 bases from V and 3 bases from J, the junction contained 7 bases not matched to a gene. The CDR3 loop is CAISLTGLDTEAFF. For the CDR3, the DNA is TGTGCCATCAGCTTGACAGGGTTAGACACTGAAGCTTTCTTT.

As concerns this clone: This CDR3 is also generated by other DNA sequences in the sample. This sequence joins TRBV5-1 and TRBJ2-1; 8 bases align to TRBD2. The CDR3 runs to 15 residues. Germline V gene sequence: CDR1 SGHRS, CDR2 YFSETQ. The ends lost 0 bases at V and 4 bases at J; junction bases unmatched: 3. Here the CDR3 reads CASSLGLAGYNEQFF. CDR3 DNA: TGCGCCAGCAGCTTGGGCCTAGCGGGTTACAATGAGCAGTTCTTC.

This chain connects TRBV2 to TRBJ2-1; no firm D call. V was pared by 2 bases and J by 6 bases, with 5 bases between. The CDR3 has 12 residues. Germline V gene sequence: CDR1 SNHLY, CDR2 FYNNEI. DNA of the CDR3: TGTGCCAGCAGTGAATTAACCAATGAGCAGTTCTTC. It is translated as CASSELTNEQFF.

This chain uses TRBV28 with TRBJ1-6; D might be TRBD1 (5 bases). In germline, CDR1 is MDHEN, CDR2 SYDVKM. This CDR3 has 14 amino acids. The V and J ends lost 8 bases and 6 bases respectively, with 14 bases between them. The CDR3: CASCPGLINSPLHF. CDR3 nucleotide sequence: TGTGCCAGCTGCCCGGGACTGATTAATTCACCCCTCCACTTT.

J is TRBJ1-2 and V is TRBV11-2; D might be TRBD1 (6 bases). This CDR3 has 15 amino acids. V gave up 2 bases and J gave up 2 bases, with 12 bases separating them. Germline assignment: CDR1 SGHAT and CDR2 FQNNGV. CDR3 in amino acids: CASSLLRGGNYGYTF. The DNA of the CDR3 is TGTGCCAGCAGCTTATTAAGAGGGGGGAACTATGGCTACACCTTC.

The chain joins TRBV11-2 to TRBJ2-7; D gene ambiguous. V was clipped by 2 bases and J by 2 bases, with 4 bases between them. The length of the CDR3 is 12 residues. Germline CDR1 and CDR2: SGHAT and FQNNGV. CDR3 DNA sequence: TGTGCCAGCAGCTTAAAAACCTACGAGCAGTACTTC. Protein sequence: CASSLKTYEQYF.

The rearrangement links TRBV10-3 to TRBJ1-2; D not resolved. The ends were cut back, 6 bases at V and 2 bases at J, with 13 bases in the middle. CDR1 and CDR2 (germline): ENHRY, SYGVKD. The CDR3 covers 14 residues. The CDR3 sequence: CAISPGPENYGYTF. The CDR3 DNA is TGTGCCATCAGCCCCGGACCGGAGAACTATGGCTACACCTTC.

The chain uses TRBV2 and TRBJ1-4; D is ambiguous. This CDR3 spans 14 amino acids. Germline V CDR1 and CDR2: SNHLY, FYNNEI. The V end lost 7 bases, the J end lost 2 bases, and 11 bases lay between the germline ends. The CDR3, as DNA: TGTGCCAGCACAAGAGAGGCGACTAATGAAAAACTGTTTTTT. This sequence encodes CASTREATNEKLFF.

V and J are TRBV3-1 (or the pseudogene TRBV3-2) and TRBJ2-5; perhaps TRBD1 as D (5 bases). The V and J ends lost 5 bases and 5 bases respectively, with 15 bases between them. The CDR3 has 14 residues. Germline V lookup: CDR1 LGHDT, CDR2 YNNKEL (reference sequence). CDR3 in amino acids: CASSLRGPRETQYF. CDR3 in DNA: TGTGCCAGCAGCTTAAGGGGCCCCCGGGAGACCCAGTACTTC.

The chain recombines TRBV19 with TRBJ2-1; no firm D call. Germline V gene data show CDR1 as LNHDA and CDR2 as SQIVND (reference sequence). The CDR3 extends over 15 amino acids. Trimming pared 1 base from V and 0 bases from J, leaving 7 bases between. The CDR3: CASSIGVSSYNEQFF. The DNA for the CDR3 is TGTGCCAGTAGTATAGGCGTAAGCTCCTACAATGAGCAGTTCTTC.

The chain employs TRBV4-1 and TRBJ2-1; TRBD2 matches at 12 bases. The CDR3 is 14 amino acids. The V segment lost 7 bases and the J segment 7 bases; nucleotides outside the gene matches: 5. In germline, CDR1 is MGHRA, CDR2 YSYEKL. CDR3 bases: TGCGCCAGCACCGGGCTAGCGGGGGGGAATGAGCAGTTCTTC. This gives the protein CASTGLAGGNEQFF.

The V gene is TRBV19, the J gene TRBJ2-4; the D is unclear. The V gene's germline CDR1 is LNHDA and CDR2 SQIVND (reference sequence). With 6 bases removed from V and 3 bases from J, the gap between germline ends came to 12 bases. The CDR3 consists of 14 residues. The CDR3 DNA follows: TGTGCCAGTAGGCAAGGGTCAGGCAAAAACATTCAGTACTTC. Amino acids: CASRQGSGKNIQYF.

The chain links TRBV9 to TRBJ2-2, with a weak D call TRBD2 (6 bases). Germline V gene sequence: CDR1 SGDLS, CDR2 YYNGEE. V was cut by 0 bases and J by 7 bases, with 10 bases left in between. CDR3 size: 14 residues. The CDR3 DNA reads as TGTGCCAGCAGCGTAGCTACCGGGGGCGGGGAGCTGTTTTTT. Protein sequence: CASSVATGGGELFF.

The V call is TRBV28, the J call TRBJ2-7, with TRBD2 identical over 8 bases. V gave up 6 bases and J gave up 7 bases; unmatched junction bases: 11. Germline values: CDR1 MDHEN, CDR2 SYDVKM. CDR3 length equals 14 residues. This CDR3 is CASSPGGGRDEQYF. The CDR3 DNA follows: TGTGCCAGCAGCCCTGGCGGGGGGAGGGATGAGCAGTACTTC.

This clone was recorded only once. The chain has TRBV4-2 and TRBJ2-5, with 9 nucleotides matching TRBD2. The CDR3 is 16 residues long. Germline loops: CDR1 LGHNA, CDR2 YNFKEQ. With 1 base clipped from V and 7 bases from J, the junction kept 10 bases outside the gene matches. CDR3 in DNA: TGTGCCAGCAGCCAAGCTAGCGGGGAGACCTCGGGGACCCAGTACTTC. It is translated as CASSQASGETSGTQYF.